This T cell receptor beta chain was sequenced in a study of blood T cells in healthy people across ages. CDR1 is SEHNR and CDR2 is FQNEAQ in the germline V gene (reference sequence). The CDR3 spans 16 residues. V shed 2 bases and J 0 bases; nucleotides not matched to a gene: 7. The study's findings and limits: A strong correlation was found between TCR beta diversity and the percentage of naive T cells. What prevented conclusive comparison of naive and antigen-experienced cells was that PBMCs were unsorted.

Through a sample-barcoded 5' primer and a J-beta primer mix, a second PCR was run for roughly 6 to 11 cycles. Every cDNA molecule carried a tag from a template-switch adaptor bearing 12 random nucleotides. TCRdb re-called the 5' RACE reads through MiXCR, storing one row per CDR3 protein. The sample consists of roughly 680,000 distinct CDR3 sequences, approximately 52% of them appearing once. Comments on this clonotype: The target antigen is unknown.

The sequenced sample was blood. This TCR came from a woman aged 80 or older in good health. This rearrangement joins TRBV7-9 to TRBJ2-7; 7 bases are a match to TRBD2. CDR3: CASSLPTSTSSYEQYF. In DNA, the CDR3 is TGTGCCAGCAGCTTACCGACTAGCACGAGCTCCTACGAGCAGTACTTC.